The clone carrying this TCR beta chain has just a few counts. Unique molecular identifiers were used to barcode this TCRbeta library. TCRdb re-called the PCR reads with MiXCR, one entry per CDR3 protein. The sample has hundreds of thousands of distinct CDR3 sequences, about 10% seen once. The CDR3 has 12 residues. Trimming took 3 bases from V and 0 from J, leaving 5 bases between them. CDR1 and CDR2 (germline): SQVTM, ANQGSEA. The data were taken from a study of T-cell reconstitution after alpha-beta-depleted transplantation in children. Sequences were derived from PBMCs from the stem cell graft donor, sampled from the stem cell graft. This receptor was taken from a human donor who donated a stem cell graft to a child with acute myeloid leukemia. The chain has TRBV29-1 and TRBJ1-1; D remains ambiguous. CDR3 sequence reads: CSVDEVNTEAFF. DNA of the CDR3: TGCAGCGTTGACGAAGTGAACACTGAAGCTTTCTTT.